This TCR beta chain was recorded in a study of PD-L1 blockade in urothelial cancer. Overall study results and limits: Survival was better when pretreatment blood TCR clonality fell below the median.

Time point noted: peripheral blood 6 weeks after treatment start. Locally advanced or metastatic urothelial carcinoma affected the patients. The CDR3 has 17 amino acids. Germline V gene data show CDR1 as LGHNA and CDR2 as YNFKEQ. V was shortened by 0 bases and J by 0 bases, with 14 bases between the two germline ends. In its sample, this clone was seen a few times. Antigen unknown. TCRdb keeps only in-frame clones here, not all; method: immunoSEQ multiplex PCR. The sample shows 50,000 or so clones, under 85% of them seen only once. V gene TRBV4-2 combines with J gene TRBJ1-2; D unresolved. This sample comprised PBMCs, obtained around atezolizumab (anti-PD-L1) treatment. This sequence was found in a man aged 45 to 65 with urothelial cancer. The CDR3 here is CASSQDIVFSANYGYTF. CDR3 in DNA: TGTGCCAGCAGCCAAGATATAGTCTTCTCTGCTAACTATGGCTACACCTTC.